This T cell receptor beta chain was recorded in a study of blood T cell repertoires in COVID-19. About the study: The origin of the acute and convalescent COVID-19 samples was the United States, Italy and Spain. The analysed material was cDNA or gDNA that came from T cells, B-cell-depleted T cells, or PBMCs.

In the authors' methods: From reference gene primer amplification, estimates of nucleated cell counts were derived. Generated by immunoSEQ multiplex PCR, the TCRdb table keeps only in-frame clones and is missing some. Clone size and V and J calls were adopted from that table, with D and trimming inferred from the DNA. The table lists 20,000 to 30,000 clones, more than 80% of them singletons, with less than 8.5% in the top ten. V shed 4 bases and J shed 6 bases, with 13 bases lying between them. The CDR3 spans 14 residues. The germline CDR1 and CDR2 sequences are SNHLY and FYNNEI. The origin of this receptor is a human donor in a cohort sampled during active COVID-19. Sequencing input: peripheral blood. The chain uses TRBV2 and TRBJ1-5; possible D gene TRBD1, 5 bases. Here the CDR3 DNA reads TGTGCCAGCAGTGGCAGGGATCCGGGTCAGCCCCAGCATTTT. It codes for CASSGRDPGQPQHF.